The 11 T cell receptor beta chains presented below share a single source sample, sequenced in a study of blood T cell repertoires in COVID-19. TCRdb's table, derived via immunoSEQ multiplex PCR, lists solely in-frame clones and lacks some. This table has tens of thousands of clones, over 90% appearing once. The specimen was peripheral blood. These receptors were taken from a man aged 60 to 75 with active or convalescent COVID-19.

The chain combines TRBV29-1 with TRBJ1-1; 9 nucleotides agree with TRBD1. The CDR3 extends over 13 amino acids. Trimming at V came to 7 bases and at J to 5 bases, leaving 8 bases not matched to a gene. CDR1 and CDR2 (germline): SQVTM, ANQGSEA. In DNA, the CDR3 is TGCAGCGCCTCTGGACAGGGGAAAACTGAAGCTTTCTTT. It translates to CSASGQGKTEAFF.

The V gene is TRBV9, the J gene TRBJ1-2, with 9 bases lining up with TRBD1. The V and J ends lost 4 bases and 9 bases, in that order; junction bases with no gene match: 13. Germline V gene lookup returns CDR1 SGDLS and CDR2 YYNGEE. The CDR3 is 15 residues long. This CDR3 reads CASSTRAGTGFRYTF. The CDR3 bases are TGTGCCAGCAGCACTCGAGCCGGGACAGGGTTCCGCTACACCTTC.

J is TRBJ2-1 and V is TRBV6-5; no reliable D call. The V gene lost 2 bases and the J gene lost 2 bases, with 13 bases spanning the gap. The CDR3 consists of 16 residues. CDR1 MNHEY and CDR2 SVGAGI come from the germline V gene. CDR3 in DNA: TGTGCCAGCAGTTACGAGGTGTCAGCCCCCTACAATGAGCAGTTCTTC. Translating it yields CASSYEVSAPYNEQFF.

The rearrangement joins TRBV5-1 to TRBJ2-4, with D possibly TRBD2 on 7 matching bases. Germline V gives CDR1 SGHRS, CDR2 YFSETQ. With 3 bases removed from V and 8 bases from J, the gap between germline ends came to 12 bases. The CDR3 totals 13 residues. CDR3 residues: CASSSGGPDIQYF. CDR3 coding DNA: TGCGCCAGCAGCTCCGGGGGGCCGGACATTCAGTACTTC.

V gene TRBV7-8 combines with J gene TRBJ1-5; perhaps TRBD1 as D (6 bases). V was pared by 4 bases and J by 5 bases, with 18 bases between. The CDR3 spans 16 residues. The germline V gene has CDR1 SGHVS and CDR2 FQNEAQ. The CDR3, as DNA: TGTGCCAGCAGCTGGGATAAAACAGGGCGGGATCAGCCCCAGCATTTT. The encoded protein is CASSWDKTGRDQPQHF.

The chain employs TRBV6-6 and TRBJ2-1; D is undetermined. Trimming shortened V by 2 bases and J by 3 bases, and 14 bases separated the two germline ends. The CDR3 consists of 16 residues. CDR1 MNHNY and CDR2 SVGAGI come from the germline V gene (reference sequence). The CDR3 DNA reads as TGTGCCAGCAGTTACCTCGTAGAGATAGACTACAATGAGCAGTTCTTC. Protein product: CASSYLVEIDYNEQFF.

By frequency in the sample, this clone is medium-sized. V is TRBV4-3 and J is TRBJ1-5; 9 nucleotides line up with TRBD1. The CDR3 runs to 18 residues. Germline CDR1 and CDR2: LGHNA and YSLEER. The J segment lost 2 bases and the V segment lost 0 bases, leaving 8 bases of the junction unmatched. The CDR3 sequence: CASSQEITGGWGNQPQHF. The CDR3 nucleotides read TGCGCCAGCAGCCAAGAAATAACAGGGGGCTGGGGCAATCAGCCCCAGCATTTT.

The chain uses TRBV27 and TRBJ2-3; 10 nucleotides agree with TRBD1. The V gene's germline CDR1 is MNHEY and CDR2 SMNVEV (reference sequence). The CDR3 is 18 residues long. The ends lost 5 bases at V and 1 base at J; junction bases unmatched: 12. The CDR3 spells CASSRKPPGTGGTDTQYF. For the CDR3, the DNA is TGTGCCAGCAGTCGAAAACCCCCCGGGACAGGGGGCACAGATACGCAGTATTTT.

The rearrangement uses TRBV6-5 and TRBJ1-3; 9 bases are shared with TRBD1. The CDR3 consists of 13 residues. CDR1 is MNHEY, CDR2 SVGAGI, per germline. The V gene end was trimmed by 8 bases and the J gene end by 3 bases; junction bases not matched to a gene: 2. In DNA form, the CDR3 reads TGTGCCAGCGACAGGGGGGGTGGAAACACCATATATTTT. Residues: CASDRGGGNTIYF.

A single count supports this clone. The gene calls are TRBV9 and TRBJ2-6; weak D call: TRBD1 (6 bases). Germline lookup yields CDR1 SGDLS and CDR2 YYNGEE. The CDR3 is 17 amino acids. Trimming pared 4 bases from V and 0 bases from J, leaving 14 bases between. The CDR3 DNA reads TGTGCCAGCAGCCCGGATTACAGGGCCTCTGGGGCCAACGTCCTGACTTTC. This translates into CASSPDYRASGANVLTF.

The gene calls are TRBV5-1 and TRBJ2-5; 10 bases map to TRBD2. The germline V gene has CDR1 SGHRS and CDR2 YFSETQ. This CDR3 comprises 16 residues. V lost 2 bases, J lost 5 bases, and 9 bases stayed unmatched. CDR3 DNA: TGCGCCAGCAGCTTCGGTTCTAGCGGGGGTAAGGAGACCCAGTACTTC. Its translation is CASSFGSSGGKETQYF. The full variable domain, with the rest looked up from reference TRBV5-1 and TRBJ2-5, is KAGVTQTPRYLIKTRGQQVTLSCSPISGHRSVSWYQQTPGQGLQFLFEYFSETQRNKGNFPGRFSGRQFSNSRSEMNVSTLELGDSALYLCASSFGSSGGKETQYFGPGTRLLVL.